This T cell receptor (beta chain) is from a study of blood T cell repertoires in COVID-19. The protocol was immunoSEQ multiplex PCR, while the TCRdb copy is restricted to in-frame clones and leaves out a portion. The data contain 350,000 to 450,000 clones, about 90% of them seen just once; the ten biggest clones take up about 1.7%. In terms of age and location, participants ranged from about 18 to 89 years and lived in under 30 US areas. This clone was seen a handful of times. The germline CDR1 and CDR2 sequences are SGHRS and YFSETQ. V shed 2 bases, J shed 14 bases, and the junction held 15 bases outside the gene matches. The CDR3 is 15 residues long.

This clonotype was obtained from a woman under 40 who had recovered from COVID-19. Sequenced sample: PBMCs or T cells enriched from blood (not recorded which). This rearrangement joins TRBV5-1 to TRBJ2-3, with 9 positions matching TRBD1. Here the CDR3 DNA reads TGCGCCAGCAGCTTCCGGGACAGGGAGTCCCCCACGGGGTATTTT. Translating gives CASSFRDRESPTGYF.